These 9 T cell receptor beta chains originate from one sample sequenced in a study of cytomegalovirus exposure and HLA in healthy donors. PCR was performed using 60 Vbeta and 13 Jbeta primers. Clones were read by immunoSEQ multiplex PCR, and TCRdb kept only the in-frame ones, dropping some. The sample data list 45,000 to 70,000 clones. Material for sequencing was PBMCs. The receptors come from a woman aged 45-65 years in good health and CMV-seropositive.

The chain is built from TRBV5-1 and TRBJ1-1, with D possibly being TRBD1 (5 bases). Per germline, CDR1 SGHRS and CDR2 YFSETQ. Trimming removed 3 bases at V and 8 bases at J, with 14 bases between. The CDR3 is 13 residues long. The CDR3 spells CASSSGEAAEAFF. CDR3 in DNA: TGCGCCAGCAGCTCGGGGGAGGCCGCAGAAGCTTTCTTT.

The gene calls are TRBV19 and TRBJ2-6; perhaps TRBD1 as D (5 bases). The ends were cut back, 7 bases at V and 2 bases at J, with 15 bases in the middle. The germline CDR1 and CDR2 sequences are LNHDA and SQIVND (reference sequence). CDR3 length: 16 residues. This CDR3 is CASTMSWGAGANVLTF. CDR3 DNA sequence: TGTGCCAGTACTATGAGCTGGGGCGCTGGGGCCAACGTCCTGACTTTC.

The chain couples TRBV27 to TRBJ2-3; no clear D. The germline V gene has CDR1 MNHEY and CDR2 SMNVEV (reference sequence). CDR3 length: 14 amino acids. V was clipped by 1 base and J by 2 bases, with 7 bases between them. The CDR3 spells CASSLWLDTDTQYF. CDR3 DNA: TGTGCCAGCAGTTTATGGCTAGACACAGATACGCAGTATTTT.

V and J are TRBV27 and TRBJ1-5; tentatively, D is TRBD1 (5 bases). Germline assignment: CDR1 MNHEY and CDR2 SMNVEV (reference sequence). The CDR3 length is 14 residues. V lost 5 bases and J 6 bases, leaving 14 bases between the germline ends. This chain's CDR3 is CASSHTGSVQPQHF. CDR3 coding DNA: TGTGCCAGCAGTCATACAGGCTCCGTTCAGCCCCAGCATTTT.

The chain couples TRBV7-2 to TRBJ2-3, with 9 bases lining up with TRBD2. The CDR3 runs to 16 residues. V dropped 5 bases and J dropped 0; count of bases not matched to a gene: 6. CDR1 and CDR2 from the germline V gene are SGHTA and FQGNSA. CDR3 coding DNA: TGTGCCAGCAGCCTGCGACTAGCGGCTAGCACAGATACGCAGTATTTT. This encodes CASSLRLAASTDTQYF.

Comments on this clone: The junction departs from the called germline gene at one end, perhaps through a read error. This sample includes further DNA sequences coding for the same CDR3. The chain couples TRBV30 to TRBJ1-5; D uncertain. Germline V CDR1 and CDR2: GTSNPN, SVGIG (reference sequence). CDR3 length: 15 amino acids. Written as DNA, the CDR3 is TGCGCCTGGAGTGTAGAGGCGAGTAGCAATCAGCCCCAGCATTTT. It is translated as CAWSVEASSNQPQHF.

The genes are TRBV6-1 and TRBJ2-7; D is possibly TRBD2 (5 bases). Germline V gene lookup returns CDR1 MNHNS and CDR2 SASEGT. The CDR3 has 11 residues. Trimming took 8 bases from V and 3 from J, leaving 8 bases between them. CDR3 sequence reads: CASEGSYEQYF. The CDR3 DNA reads as TGTGCCAGCGAGGGCAGCTACGAGCAGTACTTC.

The chain combines TRBV7-9 with TRBJ2-2; 8 nucleotides align to TRBD1. The junction had 4 bases not matched to a gene; V was cut back by 5 bases and J by 2 bases. The germline V gene encodes CDR1 SEHNR and CDR2 FQNEAQ (reference sequence). The CDR3 has 15 amino acids. As DNA, the CDR3 is TGTGCCAGCAGCCCAACAGGGGGTAACACCGGGGAGCTGTTTTTT. This encodes CASSPTGGNTGELFF.

The DNA of the CDR3 is TGTGCCAGCAGTTACGCGTCCTACAATGAGCAGTTCTTC. Translating it yields CASSYASYNEQFF. The rearrangement joins TRBV6-6 to TRBJ2-1; D is uncertain. Germline V lookup: CDR1 MNHNY, CDR2 SVGAGI (reference sequence). The CDR3 is 13 amino acids. Trimming cost V 2 bases and J 1 base, with 3 bases left between them.